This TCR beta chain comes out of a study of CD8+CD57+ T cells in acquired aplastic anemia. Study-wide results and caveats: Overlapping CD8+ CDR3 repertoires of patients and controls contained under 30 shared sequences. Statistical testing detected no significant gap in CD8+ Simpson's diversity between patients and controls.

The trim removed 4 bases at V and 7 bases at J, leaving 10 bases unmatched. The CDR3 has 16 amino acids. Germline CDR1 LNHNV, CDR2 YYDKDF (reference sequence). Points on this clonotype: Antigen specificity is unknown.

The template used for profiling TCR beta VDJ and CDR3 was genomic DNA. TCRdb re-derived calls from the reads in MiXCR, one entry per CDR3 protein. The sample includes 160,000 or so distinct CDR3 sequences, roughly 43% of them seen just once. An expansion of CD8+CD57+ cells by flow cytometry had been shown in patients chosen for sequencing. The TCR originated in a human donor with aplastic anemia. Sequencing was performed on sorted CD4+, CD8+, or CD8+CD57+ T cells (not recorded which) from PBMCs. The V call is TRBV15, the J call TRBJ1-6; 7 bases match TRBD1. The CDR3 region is CATSTPNGQANSPLHF. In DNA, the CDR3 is TGTGCCACCAGCACACCTAACGGACAGGCCAATTCACCCCTCCACTTT.